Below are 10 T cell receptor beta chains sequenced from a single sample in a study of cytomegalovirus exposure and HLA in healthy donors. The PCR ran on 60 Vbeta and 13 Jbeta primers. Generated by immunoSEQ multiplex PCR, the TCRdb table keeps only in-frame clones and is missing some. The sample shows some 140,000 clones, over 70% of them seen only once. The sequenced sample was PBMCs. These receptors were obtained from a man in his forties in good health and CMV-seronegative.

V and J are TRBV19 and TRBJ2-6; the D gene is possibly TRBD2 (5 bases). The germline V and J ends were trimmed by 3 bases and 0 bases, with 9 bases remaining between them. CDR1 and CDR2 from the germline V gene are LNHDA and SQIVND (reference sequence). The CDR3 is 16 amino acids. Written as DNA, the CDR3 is TGTGCCAGTAGTATGGACTCTCGCTCTGGGGCCAACGTCCTGACTTTC. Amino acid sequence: CASSMDSRSGANVLTF.

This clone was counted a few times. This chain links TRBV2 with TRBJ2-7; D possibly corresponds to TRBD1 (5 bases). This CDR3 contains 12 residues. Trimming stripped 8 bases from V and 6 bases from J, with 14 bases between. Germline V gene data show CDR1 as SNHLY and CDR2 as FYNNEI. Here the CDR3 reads CASAWRRGEQYF. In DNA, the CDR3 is TGTGCCAGCGCTTGGAGAAGGGGCGAGCAGTACTTC.

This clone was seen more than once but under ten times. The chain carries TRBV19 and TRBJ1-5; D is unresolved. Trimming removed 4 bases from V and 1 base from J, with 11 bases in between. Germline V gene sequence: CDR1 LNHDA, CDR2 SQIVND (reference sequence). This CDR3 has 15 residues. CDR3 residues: CASSTVRLSNQPQHF. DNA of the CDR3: TGTGCCAGTAGTACCGTTAGACTGAGCAATCAGCCCCAGCATTTT. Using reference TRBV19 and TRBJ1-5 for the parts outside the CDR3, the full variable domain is DGGITQSPKYLFRKEGQNVTLSCEQNLNHDAMYWYRQDPGQGLRLIYYSQIVNDFQKGDIAEGYSVSREKKESFPLTVTSAQKNPTAFYLCASSTVRLSNQPQHFGDGTRLSIL.

CDR3 loop: CASSLMPLGQGMQYF. CDR3 sequence (DNA): TGTGCCAGCAGCTTAATGCCTTTGGGACAGGGAATGCAGTACTTC. The V and J genes are TRBV7-2 and TRBJ2-7, with TRBD1 identical over 9 bases. The CDR3 is 15 amino acids. CDR1 is SGHTA, CDR2 FQGNSA, per germline. Trimming at V came to 2 bases and at J to 9 bases, leaving 11 bases not matched to a gene.

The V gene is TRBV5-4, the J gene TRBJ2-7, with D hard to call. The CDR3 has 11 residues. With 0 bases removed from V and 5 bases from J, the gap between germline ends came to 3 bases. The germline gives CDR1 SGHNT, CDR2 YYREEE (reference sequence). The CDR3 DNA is TGTGCCAGCAGCTTGGGAGACGAGCAGTACTTC. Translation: CASSLGDEQYF.

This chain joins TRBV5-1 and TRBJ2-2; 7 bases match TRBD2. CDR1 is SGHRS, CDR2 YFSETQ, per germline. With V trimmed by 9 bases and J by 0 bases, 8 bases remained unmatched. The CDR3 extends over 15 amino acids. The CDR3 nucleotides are TGCGCCACCTCGAGCGGGGCCCCGAACACCGGGGAGCTGTTTTTT. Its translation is CATSSGAPNTGELFF.

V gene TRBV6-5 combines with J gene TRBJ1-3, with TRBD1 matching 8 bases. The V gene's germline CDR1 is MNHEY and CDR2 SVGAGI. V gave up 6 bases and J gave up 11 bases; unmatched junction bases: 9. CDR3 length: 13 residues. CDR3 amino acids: CASRINIQGAIYF. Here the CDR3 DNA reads TGTGCCAGCAGGATTAATATACAGGGGGCCATATATTTT.

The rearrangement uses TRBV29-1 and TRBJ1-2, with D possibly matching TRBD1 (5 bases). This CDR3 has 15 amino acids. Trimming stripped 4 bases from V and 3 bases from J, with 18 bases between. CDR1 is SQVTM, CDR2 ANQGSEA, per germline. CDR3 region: CSVAGGPGKDYGYTF. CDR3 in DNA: TGCAGCGTTGCGGGGGGACCGGGGAAAGACTATGGCTACACCTTC.

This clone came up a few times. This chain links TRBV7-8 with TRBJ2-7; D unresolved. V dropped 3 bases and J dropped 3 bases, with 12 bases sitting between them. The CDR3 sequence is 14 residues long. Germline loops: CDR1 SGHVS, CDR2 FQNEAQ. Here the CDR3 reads CASSLNSKVYEQYF. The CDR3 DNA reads TGTGCCAGCAGCTTGAATAGCAAGGTCTACGAGCAGTACTTC.

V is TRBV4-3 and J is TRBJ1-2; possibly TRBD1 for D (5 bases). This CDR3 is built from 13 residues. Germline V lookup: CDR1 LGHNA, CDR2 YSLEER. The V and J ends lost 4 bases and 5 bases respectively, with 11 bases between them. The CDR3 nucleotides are TGCGCCAGCAGCCTGGAGCAGGGTTATGGCTACACCTTC. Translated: CASSLEQGYGYTF.